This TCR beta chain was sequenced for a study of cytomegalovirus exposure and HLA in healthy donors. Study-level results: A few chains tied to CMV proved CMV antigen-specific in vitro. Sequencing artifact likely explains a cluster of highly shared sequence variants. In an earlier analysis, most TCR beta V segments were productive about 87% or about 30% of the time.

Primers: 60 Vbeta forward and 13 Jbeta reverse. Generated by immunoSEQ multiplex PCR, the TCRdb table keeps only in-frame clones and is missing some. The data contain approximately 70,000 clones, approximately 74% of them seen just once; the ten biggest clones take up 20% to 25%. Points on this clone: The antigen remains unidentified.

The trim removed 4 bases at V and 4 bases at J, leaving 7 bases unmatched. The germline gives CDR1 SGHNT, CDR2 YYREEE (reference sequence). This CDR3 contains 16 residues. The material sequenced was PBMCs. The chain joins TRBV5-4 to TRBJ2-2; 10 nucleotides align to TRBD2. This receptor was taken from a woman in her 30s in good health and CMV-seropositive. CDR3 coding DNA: TGTGCCAGCAGCCCCGCTAGCGGGAGCGTCACCGGGGAGCTGTTTTTT. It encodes CASSPASGSVTGELFF.